This T cell receptor beta chain was obtained from a study of beta chain features in type 1 diabetes. Study outcomes and limitations: Shorter templates might be favored by PCR, and equally so in patients and in controls. A potential influence of HLA type upon TCRB rearrangement remained unresolved herein.

A few counts support this clone. Its matching antigen is unknown. This CDR3 comprises 13 residues. CDR1 is MGHDK, CDR2 SYGVNS, per germline. With V trimmed by 3 bases and J by 6 bases, 5 bases remained unmatched. The isolated RNA, all of it, was reverse transcribed, so expressed TCRB transcripts were what got sequenced. TCRdb's copy holds only in-frame clones and misses some; the assay was immunoSEQ multiplex PCR. This sample has around 340,000 clones, with less than 20% found just once. This clonotype was obtained from a woman aged 18 to 35 in good health. V usage is TRBV25-1 and J usage is TRBJ2-7; 7 nucleotides agree with TRBD1. Specimen: naive CD4+ T cells from blood. This CDR3 is CASSERQGGEQYF. The CDR3 nucleotides are TGTGCCAGCAGTGAGCGACAGGGTGGCGAGCAGTACTTC.